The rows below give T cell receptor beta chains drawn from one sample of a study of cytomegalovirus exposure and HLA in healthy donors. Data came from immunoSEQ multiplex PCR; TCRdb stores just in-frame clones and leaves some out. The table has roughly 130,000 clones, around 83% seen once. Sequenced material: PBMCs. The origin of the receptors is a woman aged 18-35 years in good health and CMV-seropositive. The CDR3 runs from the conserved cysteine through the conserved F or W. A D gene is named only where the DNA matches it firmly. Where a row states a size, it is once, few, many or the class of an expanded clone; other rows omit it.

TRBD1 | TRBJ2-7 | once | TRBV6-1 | TGTGCCAGCAGTGAAGCCGGGACAGGGGGCTACGAGCAGTACTTC | CASSEAGTGGYEQYF
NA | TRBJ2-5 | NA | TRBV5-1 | TGCGCCAGCAGCTTGGAAGGTAACAGGCAAGAGACCCAGTACTTC | CASSLEGNRQETQYF
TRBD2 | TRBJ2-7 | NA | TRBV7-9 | TGTGCCAGCAGCTCTAGCGGGGGGGCCCTGTACGAGCAGTACTTC | CASSSSGGALYEQYF
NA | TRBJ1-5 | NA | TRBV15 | TGTGCCACCAGCAGAGGAGAGGACAGTAATCAGCCCCAGCATTTT | CATSRGEDSNQPQHF
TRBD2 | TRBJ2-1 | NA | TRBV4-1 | TGCGCCAGCAGTCGGACTAGCGGGTCGTACAATGAGCAGTTCTTC | CASSRTSGSYNEQFF
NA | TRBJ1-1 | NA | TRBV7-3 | TGTGCCAGCAGCCCGGGGGGGGACACTGAAGCTTTCTTT | CASSPGGDTEAFF
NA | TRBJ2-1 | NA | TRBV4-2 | TGTGCCAGCAGCCTCGGAGGAGACGCCTCGGATGAGCAGTTCTTC | CASSLGGDASDEQFF
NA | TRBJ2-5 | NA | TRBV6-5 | TGTGCCAGCAGTGGTGACAGGAGGAAGGAGACCCAGTACTTC | CASSGDRRKETQYF
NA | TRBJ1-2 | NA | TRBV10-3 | TGTGCCATCAGTGACCCAAGGACAGCCACCTATGGCTACACCTTC | CAISDPRTATYGYTF
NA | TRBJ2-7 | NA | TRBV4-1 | TGCGCCAGCAGCCAGGGGCAGGCCTACGAGCAGTACTTC | CASSQGQAYEQYF
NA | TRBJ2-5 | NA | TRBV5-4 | TGTGCCAGCAGCCACCGCAGGGGTGGGCAAGAGACCCAGTACTTC | CASSHRRGGQETQYF
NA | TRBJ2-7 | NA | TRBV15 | TGTGCCACCCAAAACTACGAGCAGTACTTC | CATQNYEQYF
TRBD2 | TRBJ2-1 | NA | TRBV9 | TGTGCCAGCAGCCCCGGGACTAGCGGGGCCTATGAGCAGTTCTTC | CASSPGTSGAYEQFF
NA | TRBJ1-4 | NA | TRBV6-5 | TGTGCCAGCAGTTACGGGGCCTCAACTAATGAAAAACTGTTTTTT | CASSYGASTNEKLFF
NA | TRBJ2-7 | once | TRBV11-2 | TGTGCCAGCAGCGCCTACAGGGTCGAGCAGTACTTC | CASSAYRVEQYF
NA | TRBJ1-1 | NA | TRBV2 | TGTGCCAGCATCGAAGTGGGGGGGAACACTGAAGCTTTCTTT | CASIEVGGNTEAFF
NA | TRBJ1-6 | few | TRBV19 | TGTGCCGGACGGGGGGAAAATTCACCCCTCCACTTT | CAGRGENSPLHF
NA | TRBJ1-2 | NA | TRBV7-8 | TGTGCCAGCAGCCGCTCTAGACAGGACAACTATGGCTACACCTTC | CASSRSRQDNYGYTF
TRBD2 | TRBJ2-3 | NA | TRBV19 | TGTGCCAGTAGTATTGGAGGTAGCGGGGGGAAGAATACGCAGTATTTT | CASSIGGSGGKNTQYF
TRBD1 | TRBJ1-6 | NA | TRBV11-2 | TGTGCCAGCAGCTTACTGACAGGGTCAAATTCACCCCTCCACTTT | CASSLLTGSNSPLHF
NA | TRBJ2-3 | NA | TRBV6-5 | TGTGCCAGCAGTCGGGCTTGGGGGGAAACGCAGTATTTT | CASSRAWGETQYF
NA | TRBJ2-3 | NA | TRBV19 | TGTGCCAGTAGTATCTCAGGGAGGCTGGACGTCACAGATACGCAGTATTTT | CASSISGRLDVTDTQYF
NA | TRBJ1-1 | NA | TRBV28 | TGTGCGGTGGAGGGCGCTGTTGCTGAAGCTTTCTTT | CAVEGAVAEAFF
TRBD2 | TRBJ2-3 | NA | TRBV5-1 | TGCGCCAGCAGCCCGGATAGCGGGGGCCCCACAGATACGCAGTATTTT | CASSPDSGGPTDTQYF
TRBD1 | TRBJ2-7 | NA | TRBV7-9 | TGTGCCAGCAGCTCAGCCGGGACAGGGCTAAGCGAGCAGTACTTC | CASSSAGTGLSEQYF
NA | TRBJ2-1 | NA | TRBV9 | TGTGCCAGCAGCGTAGACCGGGGTGAGCAGTTCTTC | CASSVDRGEQFF
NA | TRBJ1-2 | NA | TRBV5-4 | TGTGCCAGCAGCTTGGTGGTACCTCTAGGTGGCTACACCTTC | CASSLVVPLGGYTF
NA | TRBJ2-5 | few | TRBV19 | TGTGCCAGTAGTGAGGAGACCCAGTACTTC | CASSEETQYF
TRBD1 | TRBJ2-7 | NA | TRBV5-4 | TGTGCCAGCAGCGCCGGGACAGGGGACGAGCAGTACTTC | CASSAGTGDEQYF
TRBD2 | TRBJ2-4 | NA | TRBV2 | TGTGCCAGCGGAAAGACTAGCGGGGGCCCCGGGGGAGCCATTCAGTACTTC | CASGKTSGGPGGAIQYF
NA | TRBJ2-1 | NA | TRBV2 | TGTGCCAGCAGTGTAGGACTAGGGGGTGAGCAGTTCTTC | CASSVGLGGEQFF
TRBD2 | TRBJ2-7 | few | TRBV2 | TGTGCCAGCAGGACGACTAGCGGGGGCTCCTACGAGCAGTACTTC | CASRTTSGGSYEQYF
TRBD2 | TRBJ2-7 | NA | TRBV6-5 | TGTGCCAGCAGCCAAGAGCGGGGGGCATTCTACGAGCAGTACTTC | CASSQERGAFYEQYF
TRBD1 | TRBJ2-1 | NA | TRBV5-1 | TGCGCCAGCAGCACCGGACAGGGGGCTGTTGAGCAGTTCTTC | CASSTGQGAVEQFF
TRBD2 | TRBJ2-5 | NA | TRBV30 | TGTGCCTGGAGTGTGGGGTCATCGGAGCGGGACCAGTACTTC | CAWSVGSSERDQYF
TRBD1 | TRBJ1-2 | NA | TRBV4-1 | TGCGCCAGCAGCCAAGAAGGAGGGACAGGGCTCTATGGCTACCCCTTC | CASSQEGGTGLYGYPF
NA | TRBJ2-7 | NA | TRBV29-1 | TGCAGCGTTGAAGATCCACGACAGACCTACGAGCAGTACTTC | CSVEDPRQTYEQYF
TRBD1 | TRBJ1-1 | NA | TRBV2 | TGTGCCAGGGGACAGGGGGCAGCCACTGAAGCTTTCTTT | CARGQGAATEAFF
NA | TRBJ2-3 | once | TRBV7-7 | TGTGCTAGCGCCCTAACGGGACTGGACCCCTCAGATACGCAGTATTTT | CASALTGLDPSDTQYF
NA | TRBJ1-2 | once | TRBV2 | TGTGCCAGCAATGCGGTCGGCGGAGGCTACACCTTC | CASNAVGGGYTF
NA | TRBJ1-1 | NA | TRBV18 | TGTGCCAGCTCACCCAAAGGGGCGGACACTGAAGCTTTCTTT | CASSPKGADTEAFF
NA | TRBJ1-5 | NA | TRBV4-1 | TGCGCCAGCAGCCAATTGCCAGGGAATAGCAATCAGCCCCAGCATTTT | CASSQLPGNSNQPQHF
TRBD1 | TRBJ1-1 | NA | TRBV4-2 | TGTGCCAGCAGCCAGGGAACAGGGGGTTATGCTTTCTTT | CASSQGTGGYAFF
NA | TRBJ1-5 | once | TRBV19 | TGTGCCAGTAGCTCGGCGGCGGATAGCAATCAGCCCCAGCATTTT | CASSSAADSNQPQHF
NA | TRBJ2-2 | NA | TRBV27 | TGTGCCAGCAGTTTAAGACAGCTCACCGGGGAGCTGTTTTTT | CASSLRQLTGELFF
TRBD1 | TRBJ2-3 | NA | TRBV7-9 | TGTGCCAGCAGCTTCGACAGGGGCACAGATACGCAGTATTTT | CASSFDRGTDTQYF
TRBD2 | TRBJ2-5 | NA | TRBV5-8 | TGTGCCAGCAGCTTCATTGACCCCGGGGGGGAGACCCAGTACTTC | CASSFIDPGGETQYF
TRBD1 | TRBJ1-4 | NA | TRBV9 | TGTGCCAGCAGCACCATGGACAGGGTCGGTGAAAAACTGTTTTTT | CASSTMDRVGEKLFF
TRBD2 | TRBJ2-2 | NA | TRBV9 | TGTGCCAGCAGCTTGACTAGCGGGGGACCAAACACCGGGGAGCTGTTTTTT | CASSLTSGGPNTGELFF
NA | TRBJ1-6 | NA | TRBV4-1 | TGCGCCAGCAGCCAAGTGGCCCCGGGACAAATCGGTAATTCACCCCTCCACTTT | CASSQVAPGQIGNSPLHF